This T cell receptor beta chain is from a study of T cell responses to AZD1222 COVID-19 vaccine. Of note for this clone: The antigen is unknown.

The method was immunoSEQ multiplex PCR; TCRdb's version includes in-frame clones alone and lacks a portion of them. The sample includes 150,000 to 200,000 clones, 80% to 95% of them seen just once. The study's findings and limits: At study baseline, merely six AZD1222 recipients were seropositive.

Trimming stripped 2 bases from V and 6 bases from J, with 10 bases between. This CDR3 has 13 residues. From germline, CDR1 is SGHRS and CDR2 YFSETQ. Investigators merged groups given second doses at roughly 4 or roughly 12 weeks. The clonotype originates from an adult who received the AZD1222 COVID-19 vaccine. The specimen was peripheral blood, collected 28 days after the second AZD1222 dose. The V gene is TRBV5-1, the J gene TRBJ2-3; D remains ambiguous. CDR3 DNA sequence: TGCGCCAGCAGCTTCGACAACACGGATACGCAGTATTTT. Protein sequence: CASSFDNTDTQYF.